This T cell receptor (beta chain) was sequenced during a study of cytomegalovirus exposure and HLA in healthy donors. In the PCR, 60 Vbeta and 13 Jbeta primers were used. Authors' processing steps: In a later analysis, some 10 million of around 75 million unique beta chains occurred in at least two donors. Assay used: immunoSEQ multiplex PCR; TCRdb lists only in-frame clones, some missing. V, J and clone size reflect that table, while D and trimming were determined from the DNA. The sample holds 150,000 or so clones, 80% seen once. The germline V gene has CDR1 LNHDA and CDR2 SQIVND (reference sequence). V lost 6 bases and J lost 4, with 17 bases in between. This CDR3 has 15 amino acids.

This TCR derives from a woman aged 40 to 49 in good health and CMV-seronegative. Sample: PBMCs. The chain is built from TRBV19 and TRBJ2-3; possible D gene TRBD2, 5 bases. CDR3 nucleotides: TGTGCCAGTAGCCTTAGTAGCGTGGACCCAGATACGCAGTATTTT. Protein sequence: CASSLSSVDPDTQYF.